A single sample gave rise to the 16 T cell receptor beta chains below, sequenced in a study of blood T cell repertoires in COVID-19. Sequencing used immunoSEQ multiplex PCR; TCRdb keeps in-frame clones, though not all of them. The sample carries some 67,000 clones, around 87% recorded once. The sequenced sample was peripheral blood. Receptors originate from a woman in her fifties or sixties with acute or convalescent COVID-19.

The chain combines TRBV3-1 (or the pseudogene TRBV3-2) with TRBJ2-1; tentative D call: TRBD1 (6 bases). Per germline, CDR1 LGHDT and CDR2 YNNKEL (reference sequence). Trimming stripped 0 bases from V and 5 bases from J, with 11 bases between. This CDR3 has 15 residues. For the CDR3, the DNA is TGTGCCAGCAGCCAAGATGGGACACTTCACAATGAGCAGTTCTTC. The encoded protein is CASSQDGTLHNEQFF.

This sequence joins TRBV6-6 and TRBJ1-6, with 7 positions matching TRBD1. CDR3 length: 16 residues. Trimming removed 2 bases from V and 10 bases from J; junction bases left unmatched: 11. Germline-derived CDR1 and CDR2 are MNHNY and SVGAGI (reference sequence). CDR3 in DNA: TGTGCCAGCAGTTACCCCCAACAGGGGAGTAGGTCACCCCTCCACTTT. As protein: CASSYPQQGSRSPLHF.

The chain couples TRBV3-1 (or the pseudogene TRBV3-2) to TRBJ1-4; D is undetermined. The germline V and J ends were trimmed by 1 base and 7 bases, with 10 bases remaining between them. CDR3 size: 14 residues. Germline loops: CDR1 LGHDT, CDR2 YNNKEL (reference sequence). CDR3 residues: CASSQVVLAEKLFF. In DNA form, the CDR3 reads TGTGCCAGCAGCCAAGTTGTCCTAGCTGAAAAACTGTTTTTT.

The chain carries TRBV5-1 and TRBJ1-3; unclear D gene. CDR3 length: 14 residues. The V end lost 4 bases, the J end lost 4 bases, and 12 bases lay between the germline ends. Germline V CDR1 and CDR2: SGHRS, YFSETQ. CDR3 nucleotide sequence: TGCGCCAGCAGCCTGGTCGGTATCGGAAACACCATATATTTT. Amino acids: CASSLVGIGNTIYF.

CDR3 DNA: TGTGCCAGCAGCCAAGACGCCTTAGGAGGGAAAACTTTCTTT. The encoded protein is CASSQDALGGKTFF. This rearrangement joins TRBV3-1 (or the pseudogene TRBV3-2) to TRBJ1-1; unclear D gene. The CDR3 has 14 amino acids. Germline CDR1 LGHDT, CDR2 YNNKEL (reference sequence). V lost 0 bases to trimming and J lost 12 bases, with 17 bases between them.

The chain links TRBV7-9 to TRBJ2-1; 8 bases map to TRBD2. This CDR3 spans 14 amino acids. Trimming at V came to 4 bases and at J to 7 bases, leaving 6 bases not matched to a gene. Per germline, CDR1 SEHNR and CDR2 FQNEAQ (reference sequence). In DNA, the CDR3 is TGTGCCAGCAGCTCAGGACTAGCTCGGAATGAGCAGTTCTTC. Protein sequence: CASSSGLARNEQFF.

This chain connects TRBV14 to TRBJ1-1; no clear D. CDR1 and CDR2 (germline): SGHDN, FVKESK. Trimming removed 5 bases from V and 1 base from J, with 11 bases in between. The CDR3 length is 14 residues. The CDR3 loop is CASSKIGANTEAFF. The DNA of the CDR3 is TGTGCCAGCAGCAAGATAGGAGCGAACACTGAAGCTTTCTTT.

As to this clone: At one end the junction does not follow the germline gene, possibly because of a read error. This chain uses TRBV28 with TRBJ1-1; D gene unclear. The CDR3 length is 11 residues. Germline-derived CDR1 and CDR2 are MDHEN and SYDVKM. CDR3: CASSFEIEQMF. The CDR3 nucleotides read TGTGCCAGCAGTTTCGAGATCGAGCAAATGTTT. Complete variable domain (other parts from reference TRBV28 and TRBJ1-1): DVKVTQSSRYLVKRTGEKVFLECVQDMDHENMFWYRQDPGLGLRLIYFSYDVKMKEKGDIPEGYSVSREKKERFSLILESASTNQTSMYLCASSFEIEQMFGQGTRLTVV.

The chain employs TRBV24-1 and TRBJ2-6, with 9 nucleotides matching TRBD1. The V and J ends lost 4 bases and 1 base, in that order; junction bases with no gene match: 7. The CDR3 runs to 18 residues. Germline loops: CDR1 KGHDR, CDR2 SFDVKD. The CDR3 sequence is CATSESGTGPSGANVLTF. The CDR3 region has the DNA TGTGCCACCAGTGAATCCGGGACAGGGCCGTCTGGGGCCAACGTCCTGACTTTC.

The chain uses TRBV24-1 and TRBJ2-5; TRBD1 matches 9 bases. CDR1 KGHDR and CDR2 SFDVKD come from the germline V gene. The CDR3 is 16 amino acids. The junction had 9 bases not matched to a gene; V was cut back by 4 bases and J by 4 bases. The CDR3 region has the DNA TGTGCCACCAGTGACCCCCTAGGACAGGGGTTAGAGACCCAGTACTTC. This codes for CATSDPLGQGLETQYF.

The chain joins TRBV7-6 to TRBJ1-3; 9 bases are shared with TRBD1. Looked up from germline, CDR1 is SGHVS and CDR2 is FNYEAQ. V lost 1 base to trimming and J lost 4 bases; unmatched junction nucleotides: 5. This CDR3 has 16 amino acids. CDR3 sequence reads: CASSLGGGTGGNTIYF. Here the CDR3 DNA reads TGTGCCAGCAGCTTAGGAGGGGGGACAGGGGGAAACACCATATATTTT. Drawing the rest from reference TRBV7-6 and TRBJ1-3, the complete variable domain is GAGVSQSPRYKVTKRGQDVALRCDPISGHVSLYWYRQALGQGPEFLTYFNYEAQQDKSGLPNDRFSAERPEGSISTLTIQRTEQRDSAMYRCASSLGGGTGGNTIYFGEGSWLTVV.

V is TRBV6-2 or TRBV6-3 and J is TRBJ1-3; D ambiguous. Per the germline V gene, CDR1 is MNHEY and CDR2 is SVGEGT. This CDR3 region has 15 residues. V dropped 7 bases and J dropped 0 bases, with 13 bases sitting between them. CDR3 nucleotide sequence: TGTGCCAGCATCCCCTCGGGGATCTCTGGAAACACCATATATTTT. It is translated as CASIPSGISGNTIYF.

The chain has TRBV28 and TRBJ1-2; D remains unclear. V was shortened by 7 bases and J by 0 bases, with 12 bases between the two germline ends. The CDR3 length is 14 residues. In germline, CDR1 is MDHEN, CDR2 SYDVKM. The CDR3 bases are TGTGCCAGCATGCGGCTGTTCTCTAACTATGGCTACACCTTC. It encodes CASMRLFSNYGYTF.

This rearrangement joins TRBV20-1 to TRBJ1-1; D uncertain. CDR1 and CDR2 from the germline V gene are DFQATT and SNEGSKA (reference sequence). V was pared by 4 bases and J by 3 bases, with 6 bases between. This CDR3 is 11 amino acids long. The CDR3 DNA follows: TGCAGTGCTACCCCGTACACTGAAGCTTTCTTT. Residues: CSATPYTEAFF.

The CDR3 DNA sequence: TGTGCCAGCGGGGACAGGGGGCGCATTAACCAGTACTTC. This codes for CASGDRGRINQYF. The rearrangement links TRBV6-5 to TRBJ2-5; the match to TRBD1 covers 12 bases. The CDR3 runs 13 residues. V shed 8 bases and J 10 bases; nucleotides not matched to a gene: 8. Germline V CDR1 and CDR2: MNHEY, SVGAGI.

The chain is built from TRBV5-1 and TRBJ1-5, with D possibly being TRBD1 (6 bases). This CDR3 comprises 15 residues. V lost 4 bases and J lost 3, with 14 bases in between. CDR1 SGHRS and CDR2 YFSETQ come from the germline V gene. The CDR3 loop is CASSPPDSINQPQHF. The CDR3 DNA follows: TGCGCCAGCAGCCCACCGGACAGCATCAATCAGCCCCAGCATTTT. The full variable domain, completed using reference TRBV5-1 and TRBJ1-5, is KAGVTQTPRYLIKTRGQQVTLSCSPISGHRSVSWYQQTPGQGLQFLFEYFSETQRNKGNFPGRFSGRQFSNSRSEMNVSTLELGDSALYLCASSPPDSINQPQHFGDGTRLSIL.